Listed here are 20 T cell receptor beta chains from one sample, sequenced in a study of blood T cell repertoires in COVID-19. Sequenced by immunoSEQ multiplex PCR; TCRdb stores in-frame clones only, minus some. The table records approximately 170,000 clones, about four fifths of them present only once. The material sequenced was peripheral blood. These receptors were obtained from a woman of 80 years or more with acute or convalescent COVID-19.

The chain has TRBV11-2 and TRBJ2-5; maybe TRBD2 (5 bases). The V end lost 2 bases, the J end lost 4 bases, and 8 bases lay between the germline ends. CDR1 and CDR2 from the germline V gene are SGHAT and FQNNGV. The CDR3 spans 13 residues. The CDR3 loop is CASSLPAGETQYF. CDR3 DNA sequence: TGTGCCAGCAGCTTACCGGCGGGAGAGACCCAGTACTTC.

V and J are TRBV5-6 and TRBJ1-3, with 8 bases identical to TRBD1. The junction had 5 bases not matched to a gene; V was cut back by 4 bases and J by 2 bases. The CDR3 spans 15 residues. CDR1 and CDR2 (germline): SGHDT, YYEEEE. The chain's CDR3 is CASSPGTGPGNTIYF. DNA of the CDR3: TGTGCCAGCAGCCCCGGGACAGGACCTGGAAACACCATATATTTT.

The J gene is TRBJ2-5, the V gene TRBV11-2; 11 bases align to TRBD2. The length of the CDR3 is 15 residues. V shed 5 bases and J 3 bases; nucleotides not matched to a gene: 5. The germline CDR1 and CDR2 sequences are SGHAT and FQNNGV. The CDR3 is CASSPILAGEETQYF. CDR3 nucleotides: TGTGCCAGCAGCCCGATACTAGCGGGAGAAGAGACCCAGTACTTC.

This rearrangement joins TRBV19 to TRBJ1-1, with TRBD1 identical over 8 bases. The CDR3 contains 15 residues. CDR1 and CDR2 (germline): LNHDA, SQIVND (reference sequence). V shed 4 bases and J 2 bases; nucleotides not matched to a gene: 6. CDR3 loop: CASSREGQGNTEAFF. DNA for the CDR3: TGTGCCAGTAGTAGGGAAGGACAGGGAAACACTGAAGCTTTCTTT.

The V and J genes are TRBV2 and TRBJ2-3, with D possibly TRBD1 on 5 matching bases. Per the germline V gene, CDR1 is SNHLY and CDR2 is FYNNEI. The CDR3 spans 15 residues. The V end was cut by 2 bases, the J end by 0 bases, with 9 bases between. CDR3 bases: TGTGCCAGCAGTGAACAGGGTACCAGCACAGATACGCAGTATTTT. It translates to CASSEQGTSTDTQYF.

This clone came up a few times. The V and J genes are TRBV9 and TRBJ2-3; D gene unclear. V was shortened by 0 bases and J by 0 bases, with 8 bases between the two germline ends. Germline CDR1 reads SGDLS; CDR2 reads YYNGEE. CDR3 length equals 15 residues. The CDR3 DNA sequence: TGTGCCAGCAGCGTAGCTACGGGTAGCACAGATACGCAGTATTTT. Its protein is CASSVATGSTDTQYF.

The chain uses TRBV7-2 and TRBJ1-1; 9 nucleotides line up with TRBD1. With 5 bases clipped from V and 10 bases from J, the junction kept 5 bases outside the gene matches. The CDR3 loop spans 12 amino acids. Looked up from germline, CDR1 is SGHTA and CDR2 is FQGNSA. Here the CDR3 reads CASSQTGGTAFF. DNA for the CDR3: TGTGCCAGCAGCCAAACAGGGGGCACAGCTTTCTTT.

This clone appeared once. This rearrangement joins TRBV30 to TRBJ2-6; 8 bases line up with TRBD1. From germline, CDR1 is GTSNPN and CDR2 SVGIG (reference sequence). The CDR3 has 17 amino acids. The V and J ends lost 2 bases and 0 bases, in that order; junction bases with no gene match: 6. CDR3 DNA sequence: TGTGCCTGGAGTTGGACAGGGAGCTTCTCTGGGGCCAACGTCCTGACTTTC. It encodes CAWSWTGSFSGANVLTF.

This clone has a handful of counts. The chain uses TRBV25-1 and TRBJ2-7; TRBD1 matches 9 bases. The J segment lost 4 bases and the V segment lost 5 bases, leaving 9 bases of the junction unmatched. The CDR3 covers 15 residues. The germline CDR1 and CDR2 sequences are MGHDK and SYGVNS. The CDR3 nucleotides are TGTGCCAGCAGTCTTAAACAGGGGGCGCGTTACGAGCAGTACTTC. Its protein product is CASSLKQGARYEQYF.

The rearrangement uses TRBV5-1 and TRBJ1-3, with 8 positions matching TRBD1. V was pared by 4 bases and J by 2 bases, with 2 bases of the junction left unmatched. CDR3 length: 14 amino acids. Germline CDR1 and CDR2: SGHRS and YFSETQ. CDR3 DNA sequence: TGCGCCAGCAGCCAGGGACAGGCTGGAAACACCATATATTTT. It yields the protein CASSQGQAGNTIYF.

The J gene is TRBJ2-1, the V gene TRBV3-1 (or the pseudogene TRBV3-2); TRBD1 matches 10 bases. The ends lost 4 bases at V and 1 base at J; junction bases unmatched: 10. CDR3 size: 18 residues. Germline CDR1 LGHDT, CDR2 YNNKEL (reference sequence). The CDR3 region has the DNA TGTGCCAGCAGCCCTAACCTGGGGACAGGGGTATCCTACAATGAGCAGTTCTTC. Translating it yields CASSPNLGTGVSYNEQFF.

V and J are TRBV27 and TRBJ1-2; D is unresolved. The V and J ends lost 5 bases and 6 bases respectively, with 16 bases between them. This CDR3 spans 14 amino acids. Germline values: CDR1 MNHEY, CDR2 SMNVEV (reference sequence). CDR3 in amino acids: CASSRETSRDGYTF. In DNA, the CDR3 is TGTGCCAGCAGTCGCGAGACAAGTCGTGATGGCTACACCTTC.

J is TRBJ2-2 and V is TRBV6-6; 7 bases fit TRBD1. Germline CDR1 and CDR2: MNHNY and SVGAGI (reference sequence). V dropped 2 bases and J dropped 3; count of bases not matched to a gene: 0. The CDR3 loop spans 14 amino acids. The CDR3 reads CASSYQGDTGELFF. The CDR3 DNA sequence: TGTGCCAGCAGTTACCAGGGGGACACCGGGGAGCTGTTTTTT.

The V call is TRBV5-1, the J call TRBJ2-1, with a tentative D call TRBD1 (5 bases). Between the trimmed V and J ends, which lost 0 bases and 2 bases, there was a span of 9 bases. CDR1 is SGHRS, CDR2 YFSETQ, per germline. The CDR3 is made up of 15 amino acids. CDR3 protein: CASSLGGPPYNEQFF. CDR3 nucleotides: TGCGCCAGCAGCTTGGGGGGCCCCCCCTACAATGAGCAGTTCTTC.

The gene calls are TRBV9 and TRBJ1-2; 12 nucleotides agree with TRBD1. The CDR3 extends over 17 amino acids. The V and J ends lost 4 bases and 6 bases, in that order; junction bases with no gene match: 13. CDR1 is SGDLS and CDR2 is YYNGEE in the germline V gene. The CDR3 nucleotides are TGTGCCAGCAGCTCAACGCGGGGACAGGGGGCGGGAAATGGCTACACCTTC. Protein sequence: CASSSTRGQGAGNGYTF.

The V gene is TRBV11-2, the J gene TRBJ2-1, with a tentative D call TRBD2 (6 bases). Germline CDR1 SGHAT, CDR2 FQNNGV. CDR3 size: 13 residues. V was clipped by 5 bases and J by 7 bases, with 12 bases between them. CDR3 region: CASSPTSLNEQFF. Here the CDR3 DNA reads TGTGCCAGCAGCCCGACTAGTCTTAATGAGCAGTTCTTC.

The table lists this clone with a count of one. This rearrangement joins TRBV5-1 to TRBJ2-1; 9 bases agree with TRBD2. Looked up from germline, CDR1 is SGHRS and CDR2 is YFSETQ. V dropped 2 bases and J dropped 6; count of bases not matched to a gene: 9. The CDR3 spans 16 residues. CDR3 coding DNA: TGCGCCAGCAGCTTATTGACTAGCGGAGGCCCCAATGAGCAGTTCTTC. Translating it yields CASSLLTSGGPNEQFF.

The CDR3 bases are TGTGCCAGCAGCGATAGTTACACTGAAGCTTTCTTT. Translating gives CASSDSYTEAFF. V usage is TRBV3-1 (or the pseudogene TRBV3-2) and J usage is TRBJ1-1; D is unclear. This CDR3 has 12 amino acids. Germline-derived CDR1 and CDR2 are LGHDT and YNNKEL (reference sequence). Trimming cost V 5 bases and J 3 bases, with 7 bases left between them.

The chain employs TRBV12-3 or TRBV12-4 and TRBJ2-1, with 7 bases aligning to TRBD1. The CDR3 is made up of 13 amino acids. V lost 5 bases and J lost 5; bases outside the gene matches: 3. This CDR3 is CASSDRVDNEQFF. In DNA, the CDR3 is TGTGCCAGCAGTGACAGGGTGGACAATGAGCAGTTCTTC.

Regarding this clone: No conserved phenylalanine or tryptophan is present at the end of the CDR3, so a read error is the likely explanation. This chain joins TRBV28 and TRBJ1-2, with TRBD1 identical over 7 bases. The CDR3 runs 13 residues. Germline-derived CDR1 and CDR2 are MDHEN and SYDVKM. V was clipped by 8 bases and J by 2 bases; unmatched bases: 5. The CDR3, as DNA: TGTGCCAGCGGACGGACAGGAAACTATGGCTACACCCTC. Translated, it gives CASGRTGNYGYTL.